The clone carrying this T cell receptor (beta chain) was found a few times. RNA transcripts were the template for amplifying TCR beta CDR3 regions. RT-PCR in the first round (using the HTBI primer set) targeted the TCR CDR3. TCRdb itself ran the multiplex PCR reads through MiXCR, one entry per CDR3 protein. The sample yields approximately 370,000 distinct CDR3 sequences, about a sixth seen once. These data originate in a study of T cells in Graves' hyperthyroidism and ophthalmopathy. The source is a woman in her thirties with Graves' hyperthyroidism that later progressed to Graves' ophthalmopathy. The sequenced sample was blood.

The chain's CDR3 is CASSGGVIYEQYF. DNA for the CDR3: TGTGCCAGCAGCGGCGGAGTAATCTACGAGCAGTACTTC. V gene TRBV5-8 combines with J gene TRBJ2-7; D unclear. The CDR3 spans 13 residues. Trimming cost V 4 bases and J 3 bases, with 11 bases left between them. Germline V gene data show CDR1 as SGHTS and CDR2 as YDEGEE.